One T cell receptor beta chain is described in this entry. Its antigen is not identified. Since a much larger clone is just one base distant, this may be a read error. This sample is drawn from a study of T cells in Graves' hyperthyroidism and ophthalmopathy. Study observations and caveats: Blood also held most thyroid clonotypes expanded beyond 0.001. The authors' 13 V-J model separated ophthalmopathy from stable hyperthyroidism.

The germline CDR1 and CDR2 sequences are DFQATT and SNEGSKA (reference sequence). The CDR3 is made up of 17 amino acids. From RNA transcripts, TCR beta CDR3 regions were amplified. A first-round RT-PCR of the TCR CDR3 used the HTBI primer set. TCRdb reprocessed the multiplex PCR reads via MiXCR and lists one record per CDR3 protein. Here the sample spans approximately 270,000 distinct CDR3 sequences, about 15% being singletons. The PBMCs were sourced from fresh peripheral blood (about 10 ml). The origin of this receptor is a middle-aged woman with Graves' hyperthyroidism that later progressed to Graves' ophthalmopathy. Material: blood. The V call is TRBV20-1, the J call TRBJ2-5; D is possibly TRBD2 (6 bases). CDR3 loop: CGDQCLSINGGDEIQYF. Written as DNA, the CDR3 is TGTGGGGACCAATGCTTGTCCATAAACGGAGGGGACGAGATCCAGTACTTC.